The subject of this entry is one T cell receptor beta chain. The entry originates in a study of blood T cell repertoires in COVID-19. Assay used: immunoSEQ multiplex PCR; TCRdb lists only in-frame clones, some missing. The top ten clones hold about 8.1% of a sample with about 250,000 clones, just under 85% of them seen once. The CDR3 has 14 residues. Looked up from germline, CDR1 is LNHDA and CDR2 is SQIVND (reference sequence). V was cut by 3 bases and J by 4 bases, with 10 bases left in between. This clonotype was obtained from a man at least 80 years old with acute or convalescent COVID-19. The chain has TRBV19 and TRBJ1-3; no firm D call. The specimen sequenced was peripheral blood. CDR3 loop: CASSISGLGNTIYF. For the CDR3, the DNA is TGTGCCAGTAGTATTTCAGGCCTCGGAAACACCATATATTTT. Complete variable domain (other parts from reference TRBV19 and TRBJ1-3): DGGITQSPKYLFRKEGQNVTLSCEQNLNHDAMYWYRQDPGQGLRLIYYSQIVNDFQKGDIAEGYSVSREKKESFPLTVTSAQKNPTAFYLCASSISGLGNTIYFGEGSWLTVV.